Shown below are 10 T cell receptor beta chains from a single sample sequenced in a study of response to subunit inactivated influenza vaccine. TCRdb processed the RT-PCR reads anew with MiXCR; each CDR3 protein has one entry. The table shows more than 450,000 distinct CDR3 sequences, with 11% occurring only once. This sample also appeared in a second study, on T cells expressing NK-cell markers. This second study says: Beta-chain TCR cDNA was generated via 5'RACE template switching with UMIs.

The specimen was PBMCs from blood, collected on the day of vaccination. These receptors all stem from a man aged 50 to 60 who received an inactivated influenza vaccine.

Only a few counts were recorded for this clonotype. The chain has TRBV6-1 and TRBJ2-7; 7 nucleotides agree with TRBD1. The V gene's germline CDR1 is MNHNS and CDR2 SASEGT. V was pared by 6 bases and J by 3 bases, with 8 bases of the junction left unmatched. This CDR3 has 14 amino acids. The CDR3 region has the DNA TGTGCCAGCAGCGGGACAGCTTTAAACTACGAGCAGTACTTC. Protein sequence: CASSGTALNYEQYF.

V and J are TRBV20-1 and TRBJ1-1, with D tentatively TRBD1 (5 bases). V lost 3 bases and J 0 bases, leaving 8 bases between the germline ends. Germline V CDR1 and CDR2: DFQATT, SNEGSKA (reference sequence). This CDR3 spans 13 amino acids. The CDR3 loop is CSASQGLNTEAFF. The DNA for the CDR3 is TGCAGTGCTAGTCAGGGTTTGAACACTGAAGCTTTCTTT.

This chain uses TRBV2 with TRBJ2-2, with D possibly TRBD2 on 6 matching bases. Germline assignment: CDR1 SNHLY and CDR2 FYNNEI. Between the trimmed V and J ends, which lost 3 bases and 6 bases, there was a span of 11 bases. The CDR3 loop spans 14 amino acids. The CDR3 sequence: CASSDQGGAGELFF. The CDR3 DNA reads TGTGCCAGCAGTGACCAGGGAGGCGCCGGGGAGCTGTTTTTT.

This clonotype showed up just a few times. CDR3 sequence: CASSLMTSGGNEQFF. In nucleotides, the CDR3 is TGTGCCAGCAGCTTGATGACTAGCGGGGGCAATGAGCAGTTCTTC. The chain is built from TRBV7-6 and TRBJ2-1; 12 nucleotides agree with TRBD2. The V segment lost 3 bases and the J segment 6 bases; nucleotides outside the gene matches: 3. The CDR3 covers 15 residues. Germline loops: CDR1 SGHVS, CDR2 FNYEAQ.

There are a few counts of this clonotype. In DNA form, the CDR3 reads TGTGCCAGTGGGGGTCAGCCCCAGCATTTT. Protein sequence: CASGGQPQHF. The chain combines TRBV19 with TRBJ1-5, with D maybe TRBD1 (5 bases). CDR3 length: 10 residues. Germline V gene sequence: CDR1 LNHDA, CDR2 SQIVND (reference sequence). V lost 8 bases, J lost 6 bases, and 5 bases lay in between.

There are many counts of this clonotype. The chain is built from TRBV12-3 or TRBV12-4 and TRBJ1-4, with D perhaps TRBD1 (6 bases). This CDR3 is built from 15 residues. The V end lost 6 bases, the J end lost 0 bases, and 11 bases lay between the germline ends. CDR3 loop: CASSPNRATNEKLFF. Here the CDR3 DNA reads TGTGCCAGCAGCCCGAACAGGGCAACTAATGAAAAACTGTTTTTT.

This clonotype was seen more than once but under ten times. This chain connects TRBV6-5 to TRBJ2-7; the D is unclear. The CDR3 runs to 13 residues. CDR1 MNHEY and CDR2 SVGAGI come from the germline V gene. V lost 6 bases, J lost 7 bases, and 16 bases lay in between. CDR3 in amino acids: CASRPQVTGEQYF. CDR3 in DNA: TGTGCCAGCAGGCCCCAAGTAACTGGGGAGCAGTACTTC.

This clonotype occurred many times. The V gene is TRBV7-2, the J gene TRBJ2-3; 7 nucleotides align to TRBD1. J lost 4 bases, V lost 7 bases, and 5 bases had no gene match. This CDR3 is built from 13 residues. The V gene's germline CDR1 is SGHTA and CDR2 FQGNSA. CDR3 protein: CASNDQGADTQYF. The CDR3 DNA reads TGTGCCAGCAATGACCAGGGGGCAGATACGCAGTATTTT. The full variable domain, its missing parts supplied by reference TRBV7-2 and TRBJ2-3, is GAGVSQSPSNKVTEKGKDVELRCDPISGHTALYWYRQSLGQGLEFLIYFQGNSAPDKSGLPSDRFSAERTGGSVSTLTIQRTQQEDSAVYLCASNDQGADTQYFGPGTRLTVL.

This chain links TRBV28 with TRBJ2-1; 12 positions match TRBD1. Germline lookup yields CDR1 MDHEN and CDR2 SYDVKM. V gave up 3 bases and J gave up 8 bases; unmatched junction bases: 5. This CDR3 is 15 amino acids long. CDR3 sequence (DNA): TGTGCCAGCAGTTTCCCGGGACAGGGGGCCCATGAGCAGTTCTTC. Translation gives CASSFPGQGAHEQFF.

This clonotype was counted a few times. The chain couples TRBV20-1 to TRBJ2-4, with 8 bases lining up with TRBD2. Germline V CDR1 and CDR2: DFQATT, SNEGSKA (reference sequence). The CDR3 is 16 amino acids. V lost 2 bases, J lost 8 bases, and 14 bases stayed unmatched. The CDR3 DNA is TGCAGTGCTAGACCTCTTGGAGTAGCGGGGTTGGACATTCAGTACTTC. Translated: CSARPLGVAGLDIQYF.